Listed below are T cell receptor beta chains from one sample, sequenced in a study of metastatic and nonmetastatic thyroid tumors. TCRdb reprocessed the PCR reads using MiXCR. The repertoire has around 37,000 clones, 26% of them found once; the top ten carry around 10%. The specimen was blood. The receptors shown here come from a female donor with papillary thyroid cancer or a benign thyroid nodule (not recorded which). Some clones in this sample may be carry-over from other donors' samples. Both conserved end residues are part of each CDR3. The D gene is left open where the match is weak. Clone size, where shown, is once, few, many, or a class for clones that have expanded.

j_call d_call v_call clone_size cdr3_nt cdr3_aa
TRBJ2-1 TRBD2 TRBV5-1 many TGCGCCAGCAGCGGGGGACTAGCGGGAGCTTACGGCTCCTACAATGAGCAGTTCTTC CASSGGLAGAYGSYNEQFF
TRBJ1-2 NA TRBV5-8 many TGTGCCAGCAGCTTGGGACGCTGGGACGGCTACACCTTC CASSLGRWDGYTF
TRBJ2-1 NA TRBV2 NA TGTGCCAGCAGTCCGCAGGGATCAACCTACAATGAGCAGTTCTTC CASSPQGSTYNEQFF
TRBJ2-5 NA TRBV5-6 NA TGCGCCAGCAGCTTGCGGTCAGGAGAGACCCAGTACTTC CASSLRSGETQYF
TRBJ2-7 TRBD2 TRBV11-2 NA TGTGCCAGCAGCTTAGGCGGGAGCTCCTACGAGCAGTACTTC CASSLGGSSYEQYF
TRBJ2-7 NA TRBV28 many TGTGCCAGCAGTTTCCCGGCCAGGGGCTCCCTCTACGAGCAGTACTTC CASSFPARGSLYEQYF
TRBJ1-3 NA TRBV19 many TGTGCCAGCCGGGACACGGGCTCTGGAAACACCATATATTTT CASRDTGSGNTIYF
TRBJ1-4 NA TRBV6-1 NA TGTGCCAGCAGCCGAGACGGGAATAATGAAAAACTGTTTTTT CASSRDGNNEKLFF
TRBJ2-1 NA TRBV27 many TGTGCCAGCAGTCCGACACTTGACAATGAGCAGTTCTTC CASSPTLDNEQFF
TRBJ1-2 NA TRBV28 few TGTGCCAGCAGGTTACAGGTTGAGGGGTATGGCTACACCTTC CASRLQVEGYGYTF
TRBJ1-5 TRBD1 TRBV5-1 NA TGCGCCAGCAGCACGGACAGGGTGCTTAATCAGCCCCAGCATTTT CASSTDRVLNQPQHF
TRBJ2-1 TRBD1 TRBV6-2/TRBV6-3 NA TGTGCCAGCAGTGACAGGGAGTTGAATGAGCAGTTCTTC CASSDRELNEQFF
TRBJ1-4 TRBD1 TRBV12-3/TRBV12-4 few TGTGCCAGCAGTGGGGGACAGTACGGCGAAAAACTGTTTTTT CASSGGQYGEKLFF
TRBJ2-1 NA TRBV20-1 many TGCAGTGCTAGAGATGGGGGGGCGGGTAAGCAGTTCTTC CSARDGGAGKQFF
TRBJ1-6 NA TRBV7-9 few TGTGCCAGCAGCTTTGATACTCGAACCCTCCACTTT CASSFDTRTLHF
TRBJ2-7 NA TRBV7-9 NA TGTGCCAGCAGCTTAGCGCTAGATACGCAGTACTTC CASSLALDTQYF